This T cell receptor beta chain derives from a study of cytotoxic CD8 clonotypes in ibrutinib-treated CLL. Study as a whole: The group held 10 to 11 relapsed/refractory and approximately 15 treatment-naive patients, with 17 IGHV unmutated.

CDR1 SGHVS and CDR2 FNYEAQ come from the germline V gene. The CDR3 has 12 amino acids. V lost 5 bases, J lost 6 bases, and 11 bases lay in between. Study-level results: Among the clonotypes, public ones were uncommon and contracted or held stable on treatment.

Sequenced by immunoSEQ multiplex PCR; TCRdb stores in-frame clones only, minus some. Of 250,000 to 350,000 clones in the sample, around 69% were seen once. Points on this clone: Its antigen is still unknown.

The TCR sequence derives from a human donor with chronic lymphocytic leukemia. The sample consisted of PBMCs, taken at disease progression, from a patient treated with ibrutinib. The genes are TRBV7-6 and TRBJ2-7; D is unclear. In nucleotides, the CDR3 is TGTGCCAGCAGCATCGACGGCCTCGAGCAGTACTTC. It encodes CASSIDGLEQYF.